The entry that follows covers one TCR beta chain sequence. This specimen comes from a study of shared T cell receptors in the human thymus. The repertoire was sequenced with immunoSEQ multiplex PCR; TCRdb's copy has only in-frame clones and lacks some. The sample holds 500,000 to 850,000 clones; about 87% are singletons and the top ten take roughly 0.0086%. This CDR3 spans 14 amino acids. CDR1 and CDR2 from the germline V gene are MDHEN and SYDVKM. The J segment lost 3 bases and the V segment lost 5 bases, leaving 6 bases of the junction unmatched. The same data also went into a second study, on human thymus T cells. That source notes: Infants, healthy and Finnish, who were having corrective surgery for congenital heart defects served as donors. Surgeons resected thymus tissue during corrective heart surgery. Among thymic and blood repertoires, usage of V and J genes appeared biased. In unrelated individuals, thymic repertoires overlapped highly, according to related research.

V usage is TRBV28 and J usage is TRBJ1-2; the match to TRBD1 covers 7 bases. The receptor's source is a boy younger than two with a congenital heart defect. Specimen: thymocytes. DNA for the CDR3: TGTGCCAGCAGTCTCCGGGACAGTTACTATGGCTACACCTTC. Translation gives CASSLRDSYYGYTF.